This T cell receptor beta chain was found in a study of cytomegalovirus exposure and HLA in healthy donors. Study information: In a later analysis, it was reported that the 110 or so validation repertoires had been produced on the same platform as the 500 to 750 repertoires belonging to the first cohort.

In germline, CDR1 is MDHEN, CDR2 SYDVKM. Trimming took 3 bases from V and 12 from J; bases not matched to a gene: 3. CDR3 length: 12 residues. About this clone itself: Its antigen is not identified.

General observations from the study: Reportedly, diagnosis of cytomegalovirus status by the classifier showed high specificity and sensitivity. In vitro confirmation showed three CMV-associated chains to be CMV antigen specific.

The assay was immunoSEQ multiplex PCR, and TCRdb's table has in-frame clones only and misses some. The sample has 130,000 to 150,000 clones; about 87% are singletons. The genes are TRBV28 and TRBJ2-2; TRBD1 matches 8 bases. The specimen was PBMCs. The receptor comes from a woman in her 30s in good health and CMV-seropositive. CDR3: CASSFIRGQLFF. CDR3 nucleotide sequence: TGTGCCAGCAGTTTTATCAGGGGGCAGCTGTTTTTT. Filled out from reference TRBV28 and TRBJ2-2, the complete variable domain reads DVKVTQSSRYLVKRTGEKVFLECVQDMDHENMFWYRQDPGLGLRLIYFSYDVKMKEKGDIPEGYSVSREKKERFSLILESASTNQTSMYLCASSFIRGQLFFGEGSRLTVL.